Detailed here is one T cell receptor (beta chain). The data originate from a study of blood T cell repertoires in COVID-19. Study-level background: The analysed material was cDNA or gDNA that came from T cells, B-cell-depleted T cells, or PBMCs.

The CDR3 is 13 residues long. V lost 3 bases and J 3 bases, leaving 8 bases between the germline ends. Germline assignment: CDR1 LNHDA and CDR2 SQIVND (reference sequence). Per the authors' pipeline: Reference gene primers were amplified, and this amplification served to estimate nucleated cell counts. The table came from immunoSEQ multiplex PCR; TCRdb's copy has only in-frame clones and leaves some out. V, J and clone size were drawn from that table, and D and trimming were deduced from the DNA. The repertoire consists of 250,000 to 300,000 clones, with about 88% occurring once and the leading ten covering around 3.6%.

This chain joins TRBV19 and TRBJ1-1; D not resolved. The sequence derives from a man between 18 and 35 years old with active or convalescent COVID-19. What was sequenced was peripheral blood. The CDR3 DNA follows: TGTGCCAGTAGTATTGGGAGGGACACTGAAGCTTTCTTT. Its translation: CASSIGRDTEAFF.